These T cell receptor beta chains were read from a single sample in a study of blood T cell repertoires in COVID-19. Sequencing was performed with immunoSEQ multiplex PCR; in TCRdb, only in-frame clones are kept and a portion is missing. The table lists approximately 190,000 clones, over 75% of them singletons. Material for sequencing was peripheral blood. These receptors were taken from an older man with acute or convalescent COVID-19. Both conserved end residues are part of each CDR3.

cdr3_length | j_call | v_call | cdr3_aa
13 | TRBJ1-2 | TRBV12-3/TRBV12-4 | CASRAGGGGGYTF
17 | TRBJ2-3 | TRBV9 | CASSVVSGGTHPDTQYF
13 | TRBJ2-7 | TRBV29-1 | CSVGTFNTYEQYF
13 | TRBJ2-1 | TRBV24-1 | CATSALSYNEQFF
12 | TRBJ1-1 | TRBV7-3 | CASSQGTGEAFF
16 | TRBJ2-2 | TRBV11-2 | CASSLWTSGLTGELFF
14 | TRBJ1-1 | TRBV3-1/TRBV3-2 | CASSLGGTSTGAFF
18 | TRBJ2-1 | TRBV25-1 | CASSDLGLAGGSYNEQFF
13 | TRBJ1-1 | TRBV30 | CAWKGRVNTEAFF
14 | TRBJ1-4 | TRBV27 | CASSHGQANEKLFF
13 | TRBJ1-6 | TRBV19 | CATRQGGNSPLHF
16 | TRBJ1-1 | TRBV6-2/TRBV6-3 | CASSYSRGGLDTEAFF
12 | TRBJ2-5 | TRBV9 | CASSPSGETQYF
13 | TRBJ2-2 | TRBV5-6 | CASSFGGTGELFF
14 | TRBJ1-1 | TRBV19 | CASSQRGRNTEAFF
15 | TRBJ2-1 | TRBV6-2/TRBV6-3 | CASTPLLERADEQFF
15 | TRBJ1-4 | TRBV6-5 | CASSYGGATNEKLFF
18 | TRBJ2-1 | TRBV4-2 | CASSQDQKGTSNYNEQFF
14 | TRBJ2-6 | TRBV5-1 | CASSYGAGANVLTF
14 | TRBJ2-2 | TRBV11-2 | CASSDRENTGELFF
15 | TRBJ2-5 | TRBV7-3 | CASSLTSGSPETQYF
13 | TRBJ2-5 | TRBV18 | CASSPLVLETQYF
15 | TRBJ1-4 | TRBV19 | CASSILEGSNEKLFF
12 | TRBJ2-1 | TRBV12-5 | CASGLLQVEQFF
15 | TRBJ1-1 | TRBV10-2 | CASSDRRGRGTEAFF
14 | TRBJ1-2 | TRBV2 | CASSDGQGRNGYTF
14 | TRBJ2-7 | TRBV28 | CASRAGTGSYEQYF
11 | TRBJ1-2 | TRBV18 | CASSLSYGYTF
12 | TRBJ1-5 | TRBV2 | CASSEQNQPQHF
15 | TRBJ2-3 | TRBV30 | CAWSRRSDSSDTQYF
16 | TRBJ2-1 | TRBV24-1 | CATSGVGEPSYNEQFF
15 | TRBJ1-5 | TRBV5-1 | CASSLTPGSNQPQHF
18 | TRBJ1-5 | TRBV19 | CASSPGREEGAGNQPQHF
15 | TRBJ1-4 | TRBV24-1 | CATSDGTPTNEKLFF
12 | TRBJ2-1 | TRBV10-2 | CATGTNHNEQFF
15 | TRBJ1-3 | TRBV19 | CASSTQTGTGNTIYF
14 | TRBJ2-2 | TRBV19 | CASSRREGTGELFF
16 | TRBJ2-1 | TRBV4-1 | CASSQEPQAGYNEQFF
16 | TRBJ1-2 | TRBV7-2 | CASSLARPGMVGGYTF
16 | TRBJ1-3 | TRBV6-5 | CASSYSIAGTGNTIYF
15 | TRBJ2-3 | TRBV19 | CASSIGSALAGAQYF
15 | TRBJ2-2 | TRBV7-6 | CASSFLGSNTGELFF
15 | TRBJ2-2 | TRBV6-6 | CASSYAAPSTGELFF
15 | TRBJ2-7 | TRBV21-1 | CAIPGGSGRSYEQYF
12 | TRBJ2-3 | TRBV7-2 | CASSPYGDTQYF
15 | TRBJ1-3 | TRBV28 | CASSPREGARNTIYF
14 | TRBJ2-7 | TRBV28 | CASSFRDRSYEQYF
11 | TRBJ2-3 | TRBV7-2 | CASSPTYTQYF
14 | TRBJ1-2 | TRBV30 | CAGKDRVGNYGYTF